This T cell receptor beta chain came from a study of blood T cells in healthy people across ages. The study's findings and limits: CMV infection status of these donors was not known. The fall in TCR beta diversity per million T cells was roughly linear with age.

This clonotype appeared many times. The antigen is undetermined. Together with a sample-barcoded 5' primer, a J-beta primer mix was included in a second PCR lasting roughly 6 to 12 cycles. Each CDR3 protein is one row after TCRdb ran MiXCR on the 5' RACE reads. The repertoire has approximately 810,000 distinct CDR3 sequences, 25% to 35% of them found once; the top ten carry roughly 17%. Each of the donors had about 9.9 milliliters of peripheral blood drawn into EDTA-treated Vacutainer tubes. From germline, CDR1 is SGHNT and CDR2 YYREEE (reference sequence). V shed 5 bases and J 4 bases; nucleotides not matched to a gene: 8. The CDR3 is made up of 14 amino acids.

The gene calls are TRBV5-4 and TRBJ2-5, with 7 bases lining up with TRBD1. The TCR was taken from a woman of 80 years or more in good health. Sequencing was carried out using blood. CDR3 DNA: TGTGCCAGCAGTTCCGCCGACAGGGCAGAGACCCAGTACTTC. It codes for CASSSADRAETQYF.